This record looks at one T cell receptor beta chain sequence and its context. No antigen is known for it. Data came from immunoSEQ multiplex PCR; TCRdb stores just in-frame clones and leaves some out. The sample shows just over 30,000 clones, roughly 94% of them seen only once. V shed 1 base and J 2 bases; nucleotides not matched to a gene: 20. CDR1 and CDR2 (germline): KGHSH, LQKENI. The CDR3 spans 22 residues. The data are from a study of lymphopenia after photon versus proton radiotherapy. Study-wide results and caveats: Relative stability marked proton patients; photon patients lost diversity and naive cells. Only patients who died were analyzed for survival; proton advantage is unproven.

The gene calls are TRBV18 and TRBJ1-1; 12 bases align to TRBD1. This TCR came from a woman between 50 and 59 years old with cholangiocarcinoma. The sample in question was peripheral blood, obtained from a patient treated with photon-based radiotherapy. The CDR3 coding sequence is TGTGCCAGCTCACCACTCTCATGGGTCGCCAATCCGGGACAGGGGGCTAACACTGAAGCTTTCTTT. Encoded protein: CASSPLSWVANPGQGANTEAFF.